The entry that follows covers one TCR beta chain sequence. Its target is unknown. This sample was taken from a study of T cell responses to AZD1222 COVID-19 vaccine. In the study overall: Second doses were pooled across both intervals (about 4 or about 12 weeks).

Findings and limits, study-wide: In the spike-specific TCR repertoire, nearly half reportedly target unmutated variant regions. The number of AZD1222 recipients seropositive at baseline was only five or six.

This CDR3 is 15 amino acids long. The V gene's germline CDR1 is SGHTA and CDR2 FQGTGA. The V gene end was trimmed by 5 bases and the J gene end by 0 bases; junction bases not matched to a gene: 5. Sequencing used immunoSEQ multiplex PCR; TCRdb keeps in-frame clones, though not all of them. The data show around 160,000 clones, with approximately 90% seen just once and about 15% held by the top ten. The chain joins TRBV7-3 to TRBJ2-3; 7 bases fit TRBD2. The TCR comes from an adult in good health. The sample in question was peripheral blood, obtained on day 0 of AZD1222 vaccination. The CDR3 is CASSPWGGSTDTQYF. The CDR3 region has the DNA TGTGCCAGCAGCCCTTGGGGGGGTAGCACAGATACGCAGTATTTT.